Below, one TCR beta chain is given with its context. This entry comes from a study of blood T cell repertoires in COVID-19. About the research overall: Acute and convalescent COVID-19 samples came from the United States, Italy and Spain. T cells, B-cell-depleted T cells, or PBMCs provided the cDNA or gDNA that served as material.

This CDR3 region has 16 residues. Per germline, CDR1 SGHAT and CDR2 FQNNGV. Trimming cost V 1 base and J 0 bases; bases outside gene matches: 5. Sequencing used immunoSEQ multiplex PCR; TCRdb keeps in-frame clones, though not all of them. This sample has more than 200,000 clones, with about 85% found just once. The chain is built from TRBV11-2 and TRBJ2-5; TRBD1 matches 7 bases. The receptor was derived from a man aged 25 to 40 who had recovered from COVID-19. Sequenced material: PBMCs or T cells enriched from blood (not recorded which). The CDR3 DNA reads TGTGCCAGCAGCTTAGTTCCCACAGGGGACCAAGAGACCCAGTACTTC. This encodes CASSLVPTGDQETQYF.